This T cell receptor beta chain was sequenced in a study of blood T cell repertoires in COVID-19. About the research overall: Acute and convalescent COVID-19 specimens originated in the United States, Italy and Spain.

The CDR3 runs to 14 residues. The germline V gene has CDR1 MNHEY and CDR2 SVGAGI. With V trimmed by 8 bases and J by 2 bases, 2 bases remained unmatched. The method was immunoSEQ multiplex PCR; TCRdb's version includes in-frame clones alone and lacks a portion of them. The sample yields tens of thousands of clones, about nine tenths seen once. The chain employs TRBV6-5 and TRBJ2-1, with 11 positions matching TRBD2. Sequencing was performed on peripheral blood. The clonotype comes from a man aged 55 to 70 with active COVID-19. In DNA, the CDR3 is TGTGCCAGCGGTAGCGGGGGGGCCTACAATGAGCAGTTCTTC. Protein product: CASGSGGAYNEQFF.